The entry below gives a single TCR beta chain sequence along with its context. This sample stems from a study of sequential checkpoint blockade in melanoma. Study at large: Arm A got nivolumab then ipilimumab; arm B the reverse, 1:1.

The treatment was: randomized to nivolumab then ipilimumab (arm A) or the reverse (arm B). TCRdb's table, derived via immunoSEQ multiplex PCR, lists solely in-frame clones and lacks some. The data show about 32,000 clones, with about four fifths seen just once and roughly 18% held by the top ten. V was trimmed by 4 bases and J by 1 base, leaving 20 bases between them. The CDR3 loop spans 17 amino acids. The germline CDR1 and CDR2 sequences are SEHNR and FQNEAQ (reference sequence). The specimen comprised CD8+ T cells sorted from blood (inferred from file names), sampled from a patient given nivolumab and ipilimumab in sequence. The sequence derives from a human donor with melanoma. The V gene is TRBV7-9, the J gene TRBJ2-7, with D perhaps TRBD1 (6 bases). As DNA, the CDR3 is TGTGCCAGCAGCTCCCGTCAGGGGCTAGTAGAGTCCTACGAGCAGTACTTC. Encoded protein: CASSSRQGLVESYEQYF.